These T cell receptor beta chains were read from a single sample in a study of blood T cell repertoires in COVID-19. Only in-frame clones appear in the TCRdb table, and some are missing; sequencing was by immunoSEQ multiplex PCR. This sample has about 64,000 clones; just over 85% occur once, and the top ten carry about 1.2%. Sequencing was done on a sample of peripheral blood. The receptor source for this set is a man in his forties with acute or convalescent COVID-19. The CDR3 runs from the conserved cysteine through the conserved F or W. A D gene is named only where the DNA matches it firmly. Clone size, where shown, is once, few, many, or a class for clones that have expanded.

CATSREEGISGNTIYF,TGTGCCACCTCCCGGGAGGAGGGCATCTCTGGAAACACCATATATTTT,-,TRBV19,-,TRBJ1-3
CASSLMGSTYTF,TGTGCCAGCAGTTTAATGGGGAGTACCTACACCTTC,-,TRBV12-3/TRBV12-4,-,TRBJ1-2
CAISRDRGYEQYF,TGTGCCATCTCGCGGGACAGGGGCTACGAGCAGTACTTC,-,TRBV10-3,TRBD1,TRBJ2-7
CASSQARANAGPMRETQYF,TGTGCCAGCAGCCAAGCAAGAGCTAACGCGGGACCTATGAGGGAGACCCAGTACTTC,few,TRBV14,-,TRBJ2-5
CSAEDRGDYGYTF,TGCAGCGCTGAGGACAGGGGGGACTATGGCTACACCTTC,-,TRBV29-1,TRBD1,TRBJ1-2
CSVERGLGGDTEAFF,TGCAGCGTTGAGCGGGGGTTAGGCGGGGACACTGAAGCTTTCTTT,-,TRBV29-1,-,TRBJ1-1
CASSPGENYGYTF,TGTGCCAGCAGTCCCGGGGAGAACTATGGCTACACCTTC,once,TRBV28,-,TRBJ1-2
CASMIGRSGEQYF,TGTGCCAGCATGATCGGCAGAAGCGGCGAGCAGTACTTC,-,TRBV2,-,TRBJ2-7
CATSREGHSNQPQHF,TGTGCCACCAGCAGGGAGGGCCATAGCAATCAGCCCCAGCATTTT,-,TRBV15,-,TRBJ1-5
CAWSSSGGPEQYF,TGTGCCTGGAGTAGTAGCGGGGGACCCGAGCAGTACTTC,-,TRBV30,TRBD2,TRBJ2-7
CASSLLAGSANTGELFF,TGTGCCAGCTCACTCCTAGCGGGGAGCGCGAACACCGGGGAGCTGTTTTTT,few,TRBV18,TRBD2,TRBJ2-2
CASSSGQSQETQYF,TGCGCCAGCAGCAGCGGACAGAGCCAAGAGACCCAGTACTTC,-,TRBV5-1,-,TRBJ2-5
CASRGSTDTQYF,TGTGCCAGCCGGGGGAGCACAGATACGCAGTATTTT,-,TRBV18,-,TRBJ2-3
CASSSLTGQETQYF,TGCGCCAGCAGCTCACTGACGGGCCAAGAGACCCAGTACTTC,-,TRBV5-1,-,TRBJ2-5
CASSLEGQGFTEAFF,TGTGCCAGCAGCTTAGAGGGACAGGGGTTCACTGAAGCTTTCTTT,-,TRBV11-1,TRBD1,TRBJ1-1
CASSRRDLTGQEKLFF,TGTGCCAGCAGCCGAAGGGATCTGACAGGGCAGGAAAAACTGTTTTTT,-,TRBV3-1/TRBV3-2,TRBD1,TRBJ1-4
CASSESKGLAGKETQYF,TGCGCCAGCAGTGAGTCCAAGGGACTAGCGGGGAAAGAGACCCAGTACTTC,-,TRBV10-1,TRBD2,TRBJ2-5
CAWRAGAAGNTIYF,TGTGCCTGGAGAGCGGGGGCGGCTGGAAACACCATATATTTT,-,TRBV30,-,TRBJ1-3
CASSETGGPPEETQYF,TGTGCCAGCAGTGAAACGGGAGGGCCACCTGAAGAGACCCAGTACTTC,-,TRBV6-1,TRBD2,TRBJ2-5
CASKGQNNEKLFF,TGTGCCAGCAAGGGACAGAATAATGAAAAACTGTTTTTT,-,TRBV27,TRBD1,TRBJ1-4
CATGQDSSPLHF,TGTGCCACCGGACAGGATAGTTCACCCCTCCACTTT,once,TRBV2,TRBD1,TRBJ1-6
CAIVMDLAWEETQYF,TGTGCCATCGTGATGGACCTTGCATGGGAGGAGACCCAGTACTTC,-,TRBV24-1,-,TRBJ2-5
CASRQSGMKETQYF,TGTGCTAGCCGTCAGTCGGGGATGAAAGAGACCCAGTACTTC,-,TRBV12-5,-,TRBJ2-5
CASSSVGRNTEAFF,TGTGCCAGCAGTTCGGTTGGGCGGAACACTGAAGCTTTCTTT,-,TRBV2,-,TRBJ1-1
CASSYTTDRVWNEQFF,TGTGCCAGCAGCTACACCACAGACAGGGTATGGAATGAGCAGTTCTTC,-,TRBV11-3,TRBD1,TRBJ2-1
CASSRGEGEQFF,TGCGCCAGCAGCCGAGGGGAGGGTGAGCAGTTCTTC,-,TRBV10-2,TRBD2,TRBJ2-1
CASSSSGYNEQFF,TGTGCCAGTTCCTCGTCGGGTTACAATGAGCAGTTCTTC,-,TRBV19,-,TRBJ2-1
CASSAHFNQPQHF,TGCGCCAGCAGCGCTCACTTCAATCAGCCCCAGCATTTT,-,TRBV5-1,-,TRBJ1-5
CASSFSPGQGIAGELFF,TGTGCCAGCAGTTTCTCCCCCGGACAGGGGATTGCCGGGGAGCTGTTTTTT,-,TRBV28,TRBD1,TRBJ2-2
CASIGEASPNEQFF,TGTGCCAGTATCGGCGAGGCTAGTCCAAATGAGCAGTTCTTC,-,TRBV19,-,TRBJ2-1
CASSFAGGHQETQYF,TGTGCCAGCAGTTTTGCGGGGGGCCACCAAGAGACCCAGTACTTC,-,TRBV28,TRBD2,TRBJ2-5
CASRRTDTQYF,TGTGCCAGCAGGAGGACAGATACGCAGTATTTT,-,TRBV7-9,-,TRBJ2-3
CASSYSYSGARGGYTF,TGTGCCAGCAGTTACTCTTATTCAGGGGCCAGGGGTGGCTACACCTTC,-,TRBV6-5,-,TRBJ1-2
CASSHEERGEKLFF,TGTGCCAGCAGCCACGAAGAGCGAGGTGAAAAACTGTTTTTT,-,TRBV14,-,TRBJ1-4
CASSVVRGLGYTF,TGTGCCAGCAGCGTGGTCAGGGGCCTAGGCTACACCTTC,-,TRBV9,-,TRBJ1-2
CASSLQGSGYGYTF,TGTGCCAGCAGCTTACAGGGGTCGGGCTATGGCTACACCTTC,-,TRBV7-8,-,TRBJ1-2
CASTLPVGTGRQGAEAFF,TGTGCCAGCACCCTACCAGTAGGGACAGGGAGGCAAGGCGCTGAAGCTTTCTTT,few,TRBV7-8,TRBD1,TRBJ1-1
CASSPGSEVYGYTF,TGTGCCAGCTCACCAGGGTCAGAGGTATATGGCTACACCTTC,-,TRBV18,-,TRBJ1-2